Listed below are T cell receptor beta chains from one sample, sequenced in a study of blood T cell repertoires in COVID-19. Sequencing used immunoSEQ multiplex PCR; TCRdb keeps in-frame clones, though not all of them. The sample holds roughly 100,000 clones, roughly 82% seen once. The material sequenced was peripheral blood. These receptors were taken from a human donor in a cohort sampled during active COVID-19. Both conserved end residues are part of each CDR3. A D gene is named only where the DNA matches it firmly. Where a row states a size, it is once, few, many or the class of an expanded clone; other rows omit it.

TRBJ2-3 | TRBD2 | TRBV5-1 | NA | TGCGCCAGCAGCTTGGATGCTAGCGGGGAAGATACGCAGTATTTT | CASSLDASGEDTQYF
TRBJ2-5 | TRBD1 | TRBV4-3 | NA | TGCGCCAGCAGCCAAGATAGGACAGGGGGCCAAGAGACCCAGTACTTC | CASSQDRTGGQETQYF
TRBJ2-7 | TRBD2 | TRBV11-2 | NA | TGTGCCAGCAGCTCGGCGGGGGGGAACTCCTACGAGCAGTACTTC | CASSSAGGNSYEQYF
TRBJ2-2 | NA | TRBV4-3 | NA | TGCGCCAGCAGCCAAGGTGGACTAAAGAGAGAGGAGCTGTTTTTT | CASSQGGLKREELFF
TRBJ2-7 | TRBD2 | TRBV4-2 | NA | TGTGCCAGCAGCCAAGGTCTGGGGGGGACTCCCTACGAGCAGTACTTC | CASSQGLGGTPYEQYF
TRBJ1-5 | NA | TRBV15 | NA | TGTGCCACCAGCAGACAGGAGGTACGTCGGCCCCAGCATTTT | CATSRQEVRRPQHF
TRBJ1-2 | TRBD1 | TRBV3-1/TRBV3-2 | NA | TGTGCCAGCAGCCACCTGGACAGGGGTCGCTACACCTTC | CASSHLDRGRYTF
TRBJ2-1 | TRBD2 | TRBV6-2/TRBV6-3 | NA | TGTGCCAGCAGTTACTGGGCGGGGGTGGATGAGCAGTTCTTC | CASSYWAGVDEQFF
TRBJ1-1 | TRBD1 | TRBV5-1 | NA | TGCGCCAGCAGCTTGGGGACAGGGGGCGGAGCGGACACTGAAGCTTTCTTT | CASSLGTGGGADTEAFF
TRBJ1-3 | NA | TRBV19 | NA | TGTGCGAGTTCCTACAGGGTCTCTGGAAACACCATATATTTT | CASSYRVSGNTIYF
TRBJ2-3 | TRBD2 | TRBV18 | NA | TGTGCCAGCTCACCATTGCCTAGCGGGGGGACTAGCACAGATACGCAGTATTTT | CASSPLPSGGTSTDTQYF
TRBJ1-3 | NA | TRBV7-2 | NA | TGTGCCAGCAGCCGACTGAGCGGAAACACCATATATTTT | CASSRLSGNTIYF
TRBJ1-4 | NA | TRBV28 | NA | TGTGCCAGCAGTCCCCACAGGCCCAATGAAAAACTGTTTTTT | CASSPHRPNEKLFF
TRBJ2-7 | NA | TRBV5-6 | NA | TGTGCCAGCAGCGGCGGGGGCAGAACCTACGAGCAGTACTTC | CASSGGGRTYEQYF
TRBJ1-5 | TRBD1 | TRBV6-6 | NA | TGTGCCAGCAGTTACTCTCGCGGACAGGGGCATTTT | CASSYSRGQGHF
TRBJ1-4 | NA | TRBV6-5 | NA | TGTGCCAGCAGTTACTCTCGGGGGGGTGAACTGTTTTTT | CASSYSRGGELFF
TRBJ2-1 | NA | TRBV5-4 | NA | TGTGCCAGCAGCTTGGTAATTGGGGGGTCCCACAATGAGCAGTTCTTC | CASSLVIGGSHNEQFF
TRBJ2-2 | TRBD2 | TRBV19 | NA | TGTGCCAGTAGTAAATCCGGGACTAGCGGGGGACTCTCCGGGGAGCTGTTTTTT | CASSKSGTSGGLSGELFF
TRBJ1-2 | TRBD1 | TRBV6-5 | NA | TGTGCCAGCAGAGGACAGGGAGAGAACTATGGCTACACCTTC | CASRGQGENYGYTF
TRBJ2-7 | TRBD1 | TRBV13 | NA | TGTGCCAGCAGCCGCCAACGGACAGGGGCGGGCGAGCAGTACTTC | CASSRQRTGAGEQYF
TRBJ2-3 | TRBD2 | TRBV3-1/TRBV3-2 | NA | TGTGCCAGCAGCCGGACTAGCGGGGGGGAGAGAGATACGCAGTATTTT | CASSRTSGGERDTQYF
TRBJ1-5 | TRBD1 | TRBV6-5 | NA | TGTGCCAGCAGTTTGAGACAGGGGGGTAGCAATCAGCCCCAGCATTTT | CASSLRQGGSNQPQHF
TRBJ2-7 | TRBD1 | TRBV6-5 | NA | TGTGCCAGCAGTTGGGACAGGAACTCCTACGAGCAGTACTTC | CASSWDRNSYEQYF
TRBJ1-5 | NA | TRBV28 | NA | TGTGCCAGCAGTTTAGAGGTCCAGCCCCAGCATTTT | CASSLEVQPQHF
TRBJ1-5 | NA | TRBV19 | NA | TGTGCCAGCAAGGACCAAGGGAGGGTGAATCAGCCCCAGCATTTT | CASKDQGRVNQPQHF
TRBJ2-2 | NA | TRBV9 | NA | TGTGCCAGCAGCGGAACGGGACAAGACACCGGGGAGCTGTTTTTT | CASSGTGQDTGELFF
TRBJ1-4 | NA | TRBV6-1 | NA | TGTGCCAGCAGTGATCGAAAACTGTTTTTT | CASSDRKLFF
TRBJ1-2 | NA | TRBV19 | NA | TGTGCCAGTAGTCGAGTCGCGGGGGGAAACTATGGCTACACCTTC | CASSRVAGGNYGYTF
TRBJ1-1 | NA | TRBV9 | NA | TGTGCCAGCAGCGTCCAAGGGGGGGTCACTGAAGCTTTCTTT | CASSVQGGVTEAFF
TRBJ1-3 | NA | TRBV19 | NA | TGTGCCAGTAGTAAGACAACCATCTCTGGAAACACCATATATTTT | CASSKTTISGNTIYF
TRBJ2-7 | NA | TRBV6-5 | NA | TGTGCCAGCAGCCTGGGGGCAGCCTACGAGCAGTACTTC | CASSLGAAYEQYF
TRBJ1-2 | NA | TRBV20-1 | NA | TGCAGTCCTCGGGGCTACACCTTC | CSPRGYTF
TRBJ1-1 | NA | TRBV6-5 | NA | TGTGCCAGCAGTCCTCCGGGTCGCATGAACACTGAAGCTTTCTTT | CASSPPGRMNTEAFF
TRBJ2-7 | TRBD2 | TRBV5-1 | NA | TGCGCCAGCAGGATGGGACTAGCGGCGGTCTACGAGCAGTACTTC | CASRMGLAAVYEQYF
TRBJ2-2 | NA | TRBV28 | once | TGTGCCAGCAGTGCGGCTCTCACCGGGGAGCTGTTTTTT | CASSAALTGELFF
TRBJ1-3 | NA | TRBV19 | NA | TGTGCCAGTGAACAGTTTGCAGGGATCTCTGGAAACACCATATATTTT | CASEQFAGISGNTIYF
TRBJ1-3 | TRBD1 | TRBV5-5 | NA | TGTGCCAGCAGCTTGGTTAGGACAGGGGGCTCTGGAAACACCATATATTTT | CASSLVRTGGSGNTIYF
TRBJ2-3 | TRBD1 | TRBV3-1/TRBV3-2 | NA | TGTGCCAGCAGCCAAGTCTGGACAGGGGGGGCAGATACGCAGTATTTT | CASSQVWTGGADTQYF
TRBJ2-3 | NA | TRBV11-2 | NA | TGTGCCAGCAGCTTCCCGGCGGGCTTCACAGATACGCAGTATTTT | CASSFPAGFTDTQYF
TRBJ2-3 | TRBD2 | TRBV9 | NA | TGTGCCAGCAGCGTAGTGGCCGGGGGGGGCACAGATACGCAGTATTTT | CASSVVAGGGTDTQYF
TRBJ2-2 | TRBD1 | TRBV14 | NA | TGTGCCAGCAGGACAGGGAAGAACACCGGGGAGCTGTTTTTT | CASRTGKNTGELFF
TRBJ1-4 | TRBD1 | TRBV19 | NA | TGTGCCAGTAGCACATCTCCGGGACAGGGACGAAAACTGTTTTTT | CASSTSPGQGRKLFF
TRBJ1-4 | NA | TRBV3-1/TRBV3-2 | NA | TGTGCCAGCAGCTCAACAGAGACATCTAATGAAAAACTGTTTTTT | CASSSTETSNEKLFF
TRBJ2-1 | TRBD2 | TRBV7-3 | NA | TGTGCCAGCAGCTTAAGCTTTAGCGGGGGGACGTACAATGAGCAGTTCTTC | CASSLSFSGGTYNEQFF
TRBJ2-2 | TRBD1 | TRBV11-2 | few | TGTGCCAGCAGCTGGGGACAGGGGAGCGGGGAGCTGTTTTTT | CASSWGQGSGELFF
TRBJ1-5 | TRBD1 | TRBV6-2/TRBV6-3 | NA | TGTGCCAGCAGCAGACACAGGGGGCGGGAGCCCCAGCATTTT | CASSRHRGREPQHF
TRBJ1-6 | NA | TRBV4-3 | NA | TGCGCCAGCAGCCGGAGCGAAAGCTCCTATAATTCACCCCTCCACTTT | CASSRSESSYNSPLHF
TRBJ1-5 | NA | TRBV27 | NA | TGTGCCAGCAGTCCCCGGCAGGACTATCAGCCCCAGCATTTT | CASSPRQDYQPQHF
TRBJ1-1 | NA | TRBV4-3 | NA | TGCGCCAGCAGCCAATACCCCCAGGGTGGGGCTTTCTTT | CASSQYPQGGAFF